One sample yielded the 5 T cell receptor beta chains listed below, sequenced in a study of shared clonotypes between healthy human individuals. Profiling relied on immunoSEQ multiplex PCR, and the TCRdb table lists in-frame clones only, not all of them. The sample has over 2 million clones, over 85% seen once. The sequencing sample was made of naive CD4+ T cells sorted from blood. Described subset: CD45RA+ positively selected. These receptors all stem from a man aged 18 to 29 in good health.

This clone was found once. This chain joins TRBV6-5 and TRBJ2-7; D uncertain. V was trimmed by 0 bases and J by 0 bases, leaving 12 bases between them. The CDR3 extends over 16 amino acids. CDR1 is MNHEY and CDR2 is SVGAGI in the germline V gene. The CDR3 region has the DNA TGTGCCAGCAGTTACTCTAGTTTGAGAAGCTCCTACGAGCAGTACTTC. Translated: CASSYSSLRSSYEQYF.

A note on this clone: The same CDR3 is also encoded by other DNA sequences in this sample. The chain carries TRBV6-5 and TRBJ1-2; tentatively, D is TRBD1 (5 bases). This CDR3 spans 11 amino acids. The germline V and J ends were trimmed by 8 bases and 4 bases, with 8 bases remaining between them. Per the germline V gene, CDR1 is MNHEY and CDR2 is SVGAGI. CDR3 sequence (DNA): TGTGCCAGCCGGAGGGGCTATGGCTACACCTTC. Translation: CASRRGYGYTF.

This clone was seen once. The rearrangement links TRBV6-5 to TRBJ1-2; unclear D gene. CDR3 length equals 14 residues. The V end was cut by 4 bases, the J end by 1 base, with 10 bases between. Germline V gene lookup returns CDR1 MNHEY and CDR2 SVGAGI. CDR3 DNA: TGTGCCAGCAGTTCCAGTTTGATTAACTATGGCTACACCTTC. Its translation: CASSSSLINYGYTF.

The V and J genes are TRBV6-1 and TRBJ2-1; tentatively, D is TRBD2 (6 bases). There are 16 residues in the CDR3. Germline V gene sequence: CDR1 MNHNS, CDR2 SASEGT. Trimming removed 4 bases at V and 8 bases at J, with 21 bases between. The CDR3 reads CASSAQGRQVVDEQFF. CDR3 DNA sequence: TGTGCCAGCAGTGCCCAAGGGAGGCAGGTAGTAGATGAGCAGTTCTTC.

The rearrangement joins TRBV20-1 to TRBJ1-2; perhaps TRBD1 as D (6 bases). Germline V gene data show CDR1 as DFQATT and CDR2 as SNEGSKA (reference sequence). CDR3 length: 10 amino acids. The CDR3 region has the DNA TGCAGCCCCAGGGGATCTGGCTACACCTTC. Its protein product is CSPRGSGYTF.